The 8 T cell receptor beta chains in this list originate from one sample, sequenced in a study of cytomegalovirus exposure and HLA in healthy donors. PCR employed 60 Vbeta and 13 Jbeta primers. Data came from immunoSEQ multiplex PCR; TCRdb stores just in-frame clones and leaves some out. The table has about 140,000 clones, roughly 77% seen once. The sequenced sample was PBMCs. The receptors originated from a female donor in good health and CMV-seronegative.

The chain couples TRBV30 to TRBJ1-1; possible D gene TRBD1, 6 bases. Germline V gene lookup returns CDR1 GTSNPN and CDR2 SVGIG (reference sequence). The CDR3 spans 12 residues. The ends were cut back, 5 bases at V and 1 base at J, with 8 bases in the middle. The CDR3 loop reads CAWGQRNTEAFF. The CDR3 region has the DNA TGTGCCTGGGGACAGCGGAACACTGAAGCTTTCTTT.

The V call is TRBV5-1, the J call TRBJ1-2; 7 bases line up with TRBD1. The CDR3 totals 16 residues. Per the germline V gene, CDR1 is SGHRS and CDR2 is YFSETQ. J lost 1 base, V lost 5 bases, and 11 bases had no gene match. In DNA form, the CDR3 reads TGCGCCAGCAGACCTCCCGGGACAGCTATTAACTATGGCTACACCTTC. It encodes CASRPPGTAINYGYTF.

This clone has more than one count but fewer than ten. The chain carries TRBV6-6 and TRBJ1-2; no firm D call. The V gene's germline CDR1 is MNHNY and CDR2 SVGAGI (reference sequence). The CDR3 extends over 14 amino acids. V lost 5 bases and J lost 8, with 18 bases in between. The DNA for the CDR3 is TGTGCCAGCAGTCCTACGCGGGCAGGCGGAGGCTACACCTTC. Its protein is CASSPTRAGGGYTF.

The genes are TRBV7-2 and TRBJ2-5; a possible D gene is TRBD1 (5 bases). V was shortened by 6 bases and J by 1 base, with 6 bases between the two germline ends. Germline loops: CDR1 SGHTA, CDR2 FQGNSA. The CDR3 length is 12 residues. The CDR3 nucleotides are TGTGCCAGCAGGACAGTCCAAGAGACCCAGTACTTC. Its translation is CASRTVQETQYF.

The V call is TRBV9, the J call TRBJ2-1; weak D call: TRBD1 (5 bases). The CDR3 runs 16 residues. Germline CDR1 reads SGDLS; CDR2 reads YYNGEE. V shed 0 bases and J shed 2 bases, with 12 bases lying between them. CDR3 sequence reads: CASSVGGRVTYNEQFF. CDR3 DNA sequence: TGTGCCAGCAGCGTAGGGGGCAGGGTAACCTACAATGAGCAGTTCTTC.

The V and J genes are TRBV7-2 and TRBJ1-5; 8 nucleotides match TRBD1. The germline CDR1 and CDR2 sequences are SGHTA and FQGNSA. This CDR3 has 14 amino acids. V dropped 6 bases and J dropped 2; count of bases not matched to a gene: 3. The CDR3 is CASSTDRGNQPQHF. DNA of the CDR3: TGTGCCAGCAGTACGGACAGGGGCAATCAGCCCCAGCATTTT.

This chain connects TRBV6-6 to TRBJ2-4, with a tentative D call TRBD2 (5 bases). The CDR3 is 14 amino acids. Trimming shortened V by 2 bases and J by 8 bases, and 13 bases separated the two germline ends. Per the germline V gene, CDR1 is MNHNY and CDR2 is SVGAGI (reference sequence). Here the CDR3 reads CASSYGQLRDIQYF. The CDR3 nucleotides read TGTGCCAGCAGTTACGGGCAACTGAGGGACATTCAGTACTTC.

V and J are TRBV10-3 and TRBJ2-3, with 8 positions matching TRBD1. Per the germline V gene, CDR1 is ENHRY and CDR2 is SYGVKD. There are 13 residues in the CDR3. The ends lost 6 bases at V and 4 bases at J; junction bases unmatched: 3. This CDR3 reads CAIRTGVPDTQYF. The CDR3 bases are TGTGCCATCAGGACAGGGGTCCCAGATACGCAGTATTTT.